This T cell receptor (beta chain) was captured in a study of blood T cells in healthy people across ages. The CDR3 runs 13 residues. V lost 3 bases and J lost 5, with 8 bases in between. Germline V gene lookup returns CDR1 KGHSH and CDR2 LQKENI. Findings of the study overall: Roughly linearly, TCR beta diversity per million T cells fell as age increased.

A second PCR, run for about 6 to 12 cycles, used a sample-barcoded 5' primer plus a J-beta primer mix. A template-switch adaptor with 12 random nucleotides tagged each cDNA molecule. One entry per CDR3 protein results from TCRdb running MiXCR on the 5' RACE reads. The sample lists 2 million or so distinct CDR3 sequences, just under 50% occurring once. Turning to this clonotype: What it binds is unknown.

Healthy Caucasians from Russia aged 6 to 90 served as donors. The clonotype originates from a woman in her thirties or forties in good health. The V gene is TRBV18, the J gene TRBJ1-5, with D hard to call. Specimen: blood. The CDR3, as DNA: TGTGCCAGCTCACCTGTTGCGGATCAGCCCCAGCATTTT. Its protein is CASSPVADQPQHF.